Each of the 29 T cell receptor beta chains below was sequenced from the same sample in a study of lymphopenia after photon versus proton radiotherapy. The protocol was immunoSEQ multiplex PCR, while the TCRdb copy is restricted to in-frame clones and leaves out a portion. The sample holds 40,000 to 45,000 clones, roughly 84% seen once. Here the sequenced sample was peripheral blood, taken from a patient treated with proton-based radiotherapy. Receptors originate from a woman in her 70s with pancreatic cancer. Some clones in this sample may be carry-over from other donors' samples.

This clone came up once. The J gene is TRBJ2-1, the V gene TRBV7-9; 9 nucleotides agree with TRBD1. V gave up 10 bases and J gave up 8 bases; unmatched junction bases: 9. This CDR3 has 13 amino acids. The V gene's germline CDR1 is SEHNR and CDR2 FQNEAQ (reference sequence). CDR3 region: CATQPTGGDEQFF. CDR3 in DNA: TGTGCCACCCAGCCGACAGGGGGAGATGAGCAGTTCTTC.

This chain's CDR3 is CASSQGAASGSNSYEQYF. For the CDR3, the DNA is TGCGCCAGCAGCCAAGGGGCGGCTAGCGGGAGTAACTCCTACGAGCAGTACTTC. V gene TRBV4-1 combines with J gene TRBJ2-7, with 10 bases identical to TRBD2. Germline-derived CDR1 and CDR2 are MGHRA and YSYEKL. The CDR3 length is 18 residues. The ends lost 1 base at V and 0 bases at J; junction bases unmatched: 9.

The rearrangement links TRBV12-5 to TRBJ2-5; D gene unclear. Between the trimmed V and J ends, which lost 1 base and 4 bases, there was a span of 10 bases. The CDR3 covers 14 residues. Per germline, CDR1 LGHNT and CDR2 FRNRAP. The CDR3 region has the DNA TGTGCTAGTGGTTTGGGAACGCTTCGAGAGACCCAGTACTTC. Encoded protein: CASGLGTLRETQYF.

This chain joins TRBV4-1 and TRBJ1-3; D remains ambiguous. CDR3 length: 15 residues. The V end was cut by 3 bases, the J end by 0 bases, with 9 bases between. The germline gives CDR1 MGHRA, CDR2 YSYEKL. The chain's CDR3 is CASSQQTGSGNTIYF. In nucleotides, the CDR3 is TGCGCCAGCAGCCAGCAGACTGGCTCTGGAAACACCATATATTTT.

The V gene is TRBV29-1, the J gene TRBJ1-3; no definite D call. The CDR3 is 13 residues long. Germline V gives CDR1 SQVTM, CDR2 ANQGSEA. Between the trimmed V and J ends, which lost 8 bases and 9 bases, there was a span of 20 bases. CDR3: CSPRESQVPTIYF. The CDR3 DNA sequence: TGCAGCCCAAGGGAATCTCAAGTGCCCACCATATATTTT.

CDR3 DNA: TGTGCCAGCAGCTTGAGCAGGGAAGGGAAGGCTTTCTTT. Protein product: CASSLSREGKAFF. This chain links TRBV5-8 with TRBJ1-1; weak D call: TRBD1 (5 bases). V lost 1 base and J lost 11, with 15 bases in between. The CDR3 is 13 residues long. CDR1 and CDR2 (germline): SGHTS, YDEGEE.

The rearrangement links TRBV28 to TRBJ2-1; 8 nucleotides line up with TRBD2. The CDR3 runs 15 residues. V dropped 2 bases and J dropped 2; count of bases not matched to a gene: 2. Germline V gene data show CDR1 as MDHEN and CDR2 as SYDVKM. CDR3 in amino acids: CASSLVAGTYNEQFF. CDR3 nucleotides: TGTGCCAGCAGTTTAGTAGCGGGGACCTACAATGAGCAGTTCTTC.

The chain links TRBV7-2 to TRBJ2-3; 9 bases map to TRBD1. The germline gives CDR1 SGHTA, CDR2 FQGNSA. The CDR3 extends over 15 amino acids. With 0 bases clipped from V and 4 bases from J, the junction kept 2 bases outside the gene matches. DNA of the CDR3: TGTGCCAGCAGCTTAGCCGGGACAGGGCCAGATACGCAGTATTTT. Its protein product is CASSLAGTGPDTQYF.

The chain joins TRBV6-1 to TRBJ2-5; 8 bases agree with TRBD1. There are 17 residues in the CDR3. CDR1 is MNHNS and CDR2 is SASEGT in the germline V gene. Trimming took 4 bases from V and 5 from J; bases not matched to a gene: 15. This chain's CDR3 is CASSANHGQGSWETQYF. In DNA, the CDR3 is TGTGCCAGCAGTGCAAACCATGGACAGGGAAGTTGGGAGACCCAGTACTTC.

The V gene is TRBV9, the J gene TRBJ2-7; D might be TRBD2 (6 bases). Trimming took 3 bases from V and 0 from J, leaving 13 bases between them. In germline, CDR1 is SGDLS, CDR2 YYNGEE. The CDR3 length is 15 residues. CDR3 DNA: TGTGCCAGCAGCGGTAGAGGGGACTTCTCCTACGAGCAGTACTTC. Amino acids: CASSGRGDFSYEQYF.

The chain uses TRBV7-9 and TRBJ2-3, with no clear D. The CDR3 consists of 12 residues. From germline, CDR1 is SEHNR and CDR2 FQNEAQ (reference sequence). With 4 bases removed from V and 7 bases from J, the gap between germline ends came to 9 bases. The CDR3 loop is CASSSDGNTQYF. For the CDR3, the DNA is TGTGCCAGCAGCTCCGACGGAAATACGCAGTATTTT.

This chain links TRBV7-8 with TRBJ1-1; D remains unclear. The V end was cut by 1 base, the J end by 2 bases, with 11 bases between. This CDR3 comprises 15 residues. Germline V gives CDR1 SGHVS, CDR2 FQNEAQ. The CDR3, as DNA: TGTGCCAGCAGCTTAGAAGATGCGGCAAACACTGAAGCTTTCTTT. It specifies CASSLEDAANTEAFF.

V usage is TRBV9 and J usage is TRBJ2-3; 10 bases align to TRBD2. From germline, CDR1 is SGDLS and CDR2 YYNGEE. V shed 4 bases, J shed 6 bases, and the junction held 8 bases outside the gene matches. The CDR3 contains 15 residues. The CDR3 here is CASSPSGSHLDTQYF. The CDR3 DNA follows: TGTGCCAGCAGCCCTAGCGGGAGCCACTTGGATACGCAGTATTTT.

This chain joins TRBV18 and TRBJ1-2; TRBD1 aligns across 7 bases. The CDR3 extends over 13 amino acids. CDR1 is KGHSH, CDR2 LQKENI, per germline. V shed 5 bases, J shed 4 bases, and the junction held 4 bases outside the gene matches. This CDR3 is CASSTQGLYGYTF. In nucleotides, the CDR3 is TGTGCCAGCTCAACACAGGGGCTCTATGGCTACACCTTC. Supplemented by reference TRBV18 and TRBJ1-2, the full variable domain reads NAGVMQNPRHLVRRRGQEARLRCSPMKGHSHVYWYRQLPEEGLKFMVYLQKENIIDESGMPKERFSAEFPKEGPSILRIQQVVRGDSAAYFCASSTQGLYGYTFGSGTRLTVV.

This sequence joins TRBV4-2 and TRBJ2-7; 8 nucleotides match TRBD2. Per the germline V gene, CDR1 is LGHNA and CDR2 is YNFKEQ. Trimming took 0 bases from V and 1 from J; bases not matched to a gene: 2. This CDR3 is built from 15 residues. CDR3 sequence (DNA): TGTGCCAGCAGCCAAGATACTAGCGGTTCCTACGAGCAGTACTTC. Protein sequence: CASSQDTSGSYEQYF.

This chain connects TRBV28 to TRBJ1-2; 9 bases match TRBD1. This CDR3 region has 13 residues. Looked up from germline, CDR1 is MDHEN and CDR2 is SYDVKM. V lost 6 bases and J lost 8; bases outside the gene matches: 7. Here the CDR3 DNA reads TGTGCCAGCAGGGACCCGGGACAGGGCGGCTACACCTTC. Protein sequence: CASRDPGQGGYTF.

This clone was observed a handful of times. The V and J genes are TRBV10-3 and TRBJ1-6, with 8 bases matching TRBD1. Per the germline V gene, CDR1 is ENHRY and CDR2 is SYGVKD. The trim removed 3 bases at V and 10 bases at J, leaving 8 bases unmatched. The CDR3 runs 15 residues. The CDR3: CAISDRTGQGSPLHF. CDR3 nucleotides: TGTGCCATCAGTGACAGGACAGGGCAGGGGTCACCCCTCCACTTT.

CDR3 bases: TGCGCCAGCAAACAAGGACAGGGCGGCGAGCAGTACTTC. This codes for CASKQGQGGEQYF. This chain links TRBV10-1 with TRBJ2-7, with 8 bases fitting TRBD1. Germline CDR1 WNHNN, CDR2 SYGVQD (reference sequence). This CDR3 spans 13 amino acids. The V segment lost 7 bases and the J segment 6 bases; nucleotides outside the gene matches: 8.

The chain uses TRBV7-2 and TRBJ1-4, with D hard to call. In germline, CDR1 is SGHTA, CDR2 FQGNSA. The V end lost 0 bases, the J end lost 7 bases, and 12 bases lay between the germline ends. The CDR3 spans 15 residues. CDR3 region: CASSLAFPAPEKLFF. Written as DNA, the CDR3 is TGTGCCAGCAGCTTAGCGTTCCCAGCCCCTGAAAAACTGTTTTTT.

The chain recombines TRBV30 with TRBJ1-5, with D possibly TRBD1 on 5 matching bases. V was pared by 4 bases and J by 7 bases, with 17 bases between. The CDR3 length is 14 residues. CDR1 and CDR2 (germline): GTSNPN, SVGIG (reference sequence). CDR3 loop: CAWNVGQPGQPQHF. The CDR3, as DNA: TGTGCCTGGAACGTGGGGCAACCGGGACAGCCCCAGCATTTT.

The chain links TRBV7-9 to TRBJ1-1; 8 nucleotides align to TRBD1. The CDR3 totals 15 residues. Looked up from germline, CDR1 is SEHNR and CDR2 is FQNEAQ (reference sequence). The junction had 7 bases not matched to a gene; V was cut back by 5 bases and J by 2 bases. The CDR3 DNA reads TGTGCCAGCAGCACACAGGGGGTTGGAAACACTGAAGCTTTCTTT. This gives the protein CASSTQGVGNTEAFF.

This clone came up a few times. The rearrangement joins TRBV5-5 to TRBJ1-5; no firm D call. The CDR3 has 15 residues. Germline-derived CDR1 and CDR2 are SGHKS and YYEKEE (reference sequence). V lost 0 bases to trimming and J lost 1 base, with 8 bases between them. As DNA, the CDR3 is TGTGCCAGCAGCTTGGCCGGGCTAAGCAATCAGCCCCAGCATTTT. Residues: CASSLAGLSNQPQHF. Looking up the rest from reference TRBV5-5 and TRBJ1-5 gives the full variable domain: DAGVTQSPTHLIKTRGQQVTLRCSPISGHKSVSWYQQVLGQGPQFIFQYYEKEERGRGNFPDRFSARQFPNYSSELNVNALLLGDSALYLCASSLAGLSNQPQHFGDGTRLSIL.

The gene calls are TRBV2 and TRBJ2-7; D gene ambiguous. Germline V gene sequence: CDR1 SNHLY, CDR2 FYNNEI. Trimming took off 4 bases at V and 1 base at J, with 11 bases between the two ends. The CDR3 has 14 amino acids. The DNA for the CDR3 is TGTGCCAGCAGTGCGAGGCTGATTTCCTACGAGCAGTACTTC. Protein sequence: CASSARLISYEQYF.

This rearrangement joins TRBV10-3 to TRBJ2-3, with 14 positions matching TRBD2. This CDR3 has 15 amino acids. Losses at the gene ends were 7 bases for V and 5 bases for J; bases not matched to a gene: 5. Germline V gives CDR1 ENHRY, CDR2 SYGVKD. CDR3 bases: TGTGCCATCACCAGACTAGCGGGAGGGCGAGATACGCAGTATTTT. It translates to CAITRLAGGRDTQYF.

The chain employs TRBV27 and TRBJ2-7; 8 nucleotides agree with TRBD1. V dropped 2 bases and J dropped 1; count of bases not matched to a gene: 7. CDR1 and CDR2 (germline): MNHEY, SMNVEV (reference sequence). The CDR3 is 16 amino acids. The CDR3 loop reads CASSLRGQGVSYEQYF. CDR3 coding DNA: TGTGCCAGCAGTTTACGCGGACAGGGAGTTTCCTACGAGCAGTACTTC.

This sequence joins TRBV6-1 and TRBJ2-1; D might be TRBD1 or TRBD2, each matching 6 bases. The germline CDR1 and CDR2 sequences are MNHNS and SASEGT. Trimming took off 4 bases at V and 8 bases at J, with 15 bases between the two ends. This CDR3 region has 14 residues. The CDR3 region is CASSVGGGQDEQFF. CDR3 in DNA: TGTGCCAGCAGTGTTGGTGGGGGGCAGGATGAGCAGTTCTTC.

This sequence joins TRBV7-2 and TRBJ2-7, with D perhaps assigned TRBD1 or TRBD2 (6 bases each). Germline V gives CDR1 SGHTA, CDR2 FQGNSA. This CDR3 comprises 15 residues. Deletions cut 3 bases from V and 3 bases from J, with 15 bases between. This CDR3 is CASSLKGGGVYEQYF. CDR3 in DNA: TGTGCCAGCAGCTTGAAGGGGGGCGGTGTCTACGAGCAGTACTTC.

The chain links TRBV4-3 to TRBJ2-3; the D gene is possibly TRBD2 (6 bases). The CDR3 runs to 15 residues. The ends were cut back, 1 base at V and 2 bases at J, with 10 bases in the middle. Germline loops: CDR1 LGHNA, CDR2 YSLEER. CDR3 in amino acids: CASSQGGGITDTQYF. The CDR3 bases are TGCGCCAGCAGCCAAGGTGGCGGGATCACAGATACGCAGTATTTT.

V is TRBV5-6 and J is TRBJ1-1; no firm D call. The CDR3 consists of 9 residues. The germline gives CDR1 SGHDT, CDR2 YYEEEE. The V and J ends lost 5 bases and 12 bases respectively, with 8 bases between them. This CDR3 is CASRQNTFF. CDR3 bases: TGTGCCAGCAGGCAGAATACTTTCTTT.